The rows below give T cell receptor beta chains drawn from one sample of a study of graft-versus-host responses after intestinal transplantation. These TCRs' antigens remain unknown. Sequenced by immunoSEQ multiplex PCR; TCRdb stores in-frame clones only, minus some. The repertoire holds more than 75,000 clones, roughly 90% seen once, with 0.3% to 0.35% in the top ten. The sequencing here drew on unstimulated CD4+ T cells sorted from spleen or lymph node cells, taken before transplant. These receptors originate from a human donor who was the organ donor for an intestinal transplant. Each CDR3 is given with its conserved first and last residue. A D gene is named only where the DNA matches it firmly. Where a row states a size, it is once, few, many or the class of an expanded clone; other rows omit it.

D gene	V gene	clone size	J gene	CDR3 protein	CDR3 DNA
-	TRBV10-1	-	TRBJ2-7	CASRGTLGGNEQYF	TGCGCCAGCCGTGGGACCCTCGGAGGCAACGAGCAGTACTTC
-	TRBV19	-	TRBJ1-1	CASSGTGTLEAFF	TGTGCCAGTAGTGGAACCGGGACACTTGAAGCTTTCTTT
TRBD2	TRBV6-5	-	TRBJ2-1	CASSRAGWDNEQFF	TGTGCCAGCAGTCGAGCGGGGTGGGACAATGAGCAGTTCTTC
-	TRBV18	-	TRBJ1-1	CASSLAGGMNTEAFF	TGTGCCAGCTCCTTGGCGGGGGGGATGAACACTGAAGCTTTCTTT
-	TRBV14	-	TRBJ2-7	CASSRGQASSYEQYF	TGTGCCAGCAGTCGAGGGCAGGCGAGCTCCTACGAGCAGTACTTC
TRBD1	TRBV11-3	-	TRBJ2-2	CASGTGGNGELFF	TGTGCCAGCGGGACAGGAGGGAACGGGGAGCTGTTTTTT
TRBD1	TRBV18	-	TRBJ1-3	CASFGQGTSAGNTIYF	TGTGCCAGCTTTGGACAGGGGACGTCCGCTGGAAACACCATATATTTT
TRBD1	TRBV4-1	few	TRBJ1-2	CASSRDRGYTF	TGCGCCAGCAGCCGGGACAGGGGCTACACCTTC
-	TRBV15	-	TRBJ2-2	CATSSWRTNTGELFF	TGTGCCACCAGCAGTTGGCGGACGAACACCGGGGAGCTGTTTTTT
TRBD1	TRBV15	-	TRBJ2-3	CATSRDQGTGPDTQYF	TGTGCCACCAGCAGAGATCAGGGGACAGGGCCAGATACGCAGTATTTT
TRBD2	TRBV19	-	TRBJ2-2	CASKRTSGNTGELFF	TGTGCCAGTAAACGGACTAGCGGAAACACCGGGGAGCTGTTTTTT
TRBD2	TRBV30	-	TRBJ2-1	CAWSGTSASYNEQFF	TGTGCCTGGAGCGGGACTAGCGCCTCCTACAATGAGCAGTTCTTC
TRBD1	TRBV6-1	-	TRBJ2-5	CASSGGTVRYPAQYF	TGTGCCAGCAGTGGGGGGACAGTCCGGTATCCGGCCCAGTACTTC
TRBD1	TRBV30	-	TRBJ2-5	CAWRGQGETQYF	TGTGCCTGGAGAGGACAGGGAGAGACCCAGTACTTC
-	TRBV9	-	TRBJ1-1	CASSVEPGHKMNTEAFF	TGTGCCAGCAGCGTAGAGCCAGGACATAAGATGAACACTGAAGCTTTCTTT
-	TRBV7-2	-	TRBJ1-6	CASSLGQLRYSPLHF	TGTGCCAGCAGCTTAGGACAACTTCGCTACTCACCCCTCCACTTT
TRBD1	TRBV10-3	-	TRBJ2-2	CAIREGQGMGTGELFF	TGTGCCATCAGGGAGGGACAGGGTATGGGCACCGGGGAGCTGTTTTTT
TRBD1	TRBV6-1	-	TRBJ1-1	CASSRTGEGTEAFF	TGTGCCAGCAGCAGGACAGGGGAAGGGACTGAAGCTTTCTTT
TRBD2	TRBV4-2	-	TRBJ2-7	CASSQGPGLAGGLYEQYF	TGTGCCAGCAGCCAAGGACCTGGATTAGCGGGGGGGCTTTACGAGCAGTACTTC
-	TRBV19	-	TRBJ1-1	CASSRNTEAFF	TGTGCCAGTAGCAGGAACACTGAAGCTTTCTTT
-	TRBV21-1	-	TRBJ2-3	CASSNPKRLAGGADTQYF	TGTGCCAGCAGCAACCCCAAGAGACTAGCGGGAGGCGCAGATACGCAGTATTTT
-	TRBV9	-	TRBJ1-2	CASSVDDAGNYGYTF	TGTGCCAGCAGCGTAGACGATGCGGGGAACTATGGCTACACCTTC
TRBD1	TRBV19	-	TRBJ1-2	CARRQGGYYGYTF	TGTGCCAGACGACAGGGAGGCTACTATGGCTACACCTTC
-	TRBV28	-	TRBJ1-2	CASSLGRAYGYTF	TGTGCCAGCAGTTTGGGCAGGGCCTATGGCTACACCTTC
TRBD1	TRBV7-3	-	TRBJ2-3	CASSFGQGPQNTQYF	TGTGCCAGCAGCTTCGGACAGGGGCCCCAGAATACGCAGTATTTT
TRBD1	TRBV7-9	-	TRBJ1-2	CASSSTQTGTGLEGYTF	TGTGCCAGCAGCTCAACCCAGACCGGGACAGGGCTGGAAGGCTACACCTTC
-	TRBV5-1	few	TRBJ1-6	CASSYTYNSPLHF	TGCGCCAGCAGCTACACCTATAATTCACCCCTCCACTTT
-	TRBV5-6	-	TRBJ1-2	CASSLRGFWNGYTF	TGTGCCAGCAGCTTGAGGGGCTTCTGGAATGGCTACACCTTC
TRBD2	TRBV5-6	-	TRBJ2-7	CASSLVGATSGYEQYF	TGTGCCAGCAGCTTGGTGGGGGCGACTAGCGGCTACGAGCAGTACTTC
TRBD2	TRBV29-1	-	TRBJ2-2	CSVVFGGGTGELFF	TGCAGCGTTGTATTTGGGGGGGGGACCGGGGAGCTGTTTTTT
-	TRBV5-1	-	TRBJ2-1	CATQVTSTYNEQFF	TGCGCCACCCAAGTAACAAGTACATACAATGAGCAGTTCTTC
-	TRBV7-2	-	TRBJ2-1	CASSWGLSVNEQFF	TGTGCCAGCAGCTGGGGACTTTCCGTCAATGAGCAGTTCTTC
-	TRBV30	-	TRBJ1-6	CAWSVHRRRNSPLHF	TGTGCCTGGAGTGTACACAGGCGACGGAATTCACCCCTCCACTTT
-	TRBV6-1	-	TRBJ2-1	CASSGTHRTSRHNEQFF	TGTGCCAGCAGTGGTACCCACAGGACATCTCGCCACAATGAGCAGTTCTTC
TRBD2	TRBV28	-	TRBJ2-1	CASSLGLAGYNEQFF	TGTGCCAGCAGTTTAGGACTAGCGGGTTACAATGAGCAGTTCTTC
TRBD1	TRBV5-4	once	TRBJ1-4	CASSPGQENEKLFF	TGTGCCAGCAGCCCGGGACAGGAGAATGAAAAACTGTTTTTT
-	TRBV30	-	TRBJ2-4	CAWTQGLKNIQYF	TGTGCCTGGACACAGGGCCTCAAAAACATTCAGTACTTC
-	TRBV5-1	-	TRBJ2-1	CASSHDTFDEQFF	TGCGCCAGCAGCCACGACACGTTTGATGAGCAGTTCTTC
TRBD2	TRBV5-4	-	TRBJ2-4	CASSLGLAGGTSRAKNIQYF	TGTGCCAGCAGCTTAGGACTAGCGGGGGGGACGAGTAGGGCCAAAAACATTCAGTACTTC
TRBD1	TRBV7-2	-	TRBJ1-2	CASRLGWGTGNIGVNGYTF	TGTGCCAGCAGGCTGGGGTGGGGGACAGGGAACATCGGAGTTAATGGCTACACCTTC
-	TRBV5-1	-	TRBJ1-4	CASSFSGLTNEKLFF	TGCGCCAGCAGCTTTTCAGGCCTCACTAATGAAAAACTGTTTTTT
-	TRBV28	-	TRBJ2-5	CASSPARVRETQYF	TGTGCCAGCAGCCCAGCGAGGGTTCGAGAGACCCAGTACTTC
TRBD2	TRBV5-1	-	TRBJ2-1	CASSLLAGTYNEQFF	TGCGCCAGCAGCTTGCTAGCGGGCACTTACAATGAGCAGTTCTTC
-	TRBV11-3	-	TRBJ1-2	CASSRQAFYGYTF	TGTGCCAGCAGCAGACAGGCCTTCTATGGCTACACCTTC
-	TRBV28	-	TRBJ1-2	CASSLGHSPSF	TGTGCCAGCAGTTTGGGTCACAGCCCCTCCTTC
TRBD2	TRBV13	-	TRBJ2-7	CASSKERGGTYEQYF	TGTGCCAGCAGCAAAGAGCGGGGGGGAACCTACGAGCAGTACTTC
-	TRBV5-4	-	TRBJ2-3	CASSLSAGPDTQYF	TGTGCCAGCAGCTTGTCGGCAGGTCCAGATACGCAGTATTTT
-	TRBV5-1	-	TRBJ2-3	CASSGASTDTQYF	TGCGCCAGCAGCGGGGCCAGCACAGATACGCAGTATTTT
-	TRBV19	-	TRBJ1-3	CASSITEAAPGNTIYF	TGTGCCAGTAGTATTACGGAGGCAGCCCCTGGAAACACCATATATTTT
-	TRBV9	-	TRBJ2-3	CASSVEAPDTQYF	TGTGCCAGCAGCGTAGAAGCGCCAGATACGCAGTATTTT
TRBD1	TRBV27	-	TRBJ2-7	CASRFSGTGVYEQYF	TGTGCCAGCAGGTTTTCCGGGACAGGGGTTTACGAGCAGTACTTC
-	TRBV29-1	-	TRBJ2-5	CSAGGYLLSKGMPEKTQYF	TGCAGCGCCGGCGGTTATCTTCTTTCGAAGGGGATGCCGGAGAAGACCCAGTACTTC
-	TRBV29-1	-	TRBJ1-1	CSVAPGNTEAFF	TGCAGCGTTGCTCCAGGCAACACTGAAGCTTTCTTT
TRBD1	TRBV19	-	TRBJ1-5	CASSSSDRQNQPQHF	TGTGCCAGTAGTTCCTCGGACAGGCAGAATCAGCCCCAGCATTTT
-	TRBV2	-	TRBJ1-2	CASSGGSRYGYTF	TGTGCCAGCAGCGGGGGGAGTCGATATGGCTACACCTTC
-	TRBV5-4	-	TRBJ2-1	CASAPRDGTDEQFF	TGTGCCAGCGCACCACGGGATGGAACCGATGAGCAGTTCTTC
TRBD1	TRBV7-9	-	TRBJ2-3	CASSDINRGDTQYF	TGTGCCAGCAGCGATATCAACAGGGGAGATACGCAGTATTTT
-	TRBV19	once	TRBJ1-5	CASSSYTGEDQPQHF	TGTGCCAGTAGTAGTTATACGGGGGAAGATCAGCCCCAGCATTTT
-	TRBV6-1	few	TRBJ1-5	CASRLQAGTNQPQHF	TGTGCCAGCAGACTACAGGCTGGGACTAATCAGCCCCAGCATTTT
TRBD2	TRBV7-8	-	TRBJ2-3	CASSPPGLAITDTQYF	TGTGCCAGCAGCCCACCGGGACTAGCGATTACAGATACGCAGTATTTT